The table lists the clone carrying this TCR beta chain with a few counts. The CDR3 is 15 residues long. Germline V gene lookup returns CDR1 KGHSH and CDR2 LQKENI. The germline V and J ends were trimmed by 6 bases and 6 bases, with 18 bases remaining between them. The data were taken from a study of blood T cell repertoires in COVID-19. For the study at large: PBMCs, B-cell-depleted T cells, or T cells were the source of the cDNA or gDNA that made up the material.

Data came from immunoSEQ multiplex PCR; TCRdb stores just in-frame clones and leaves some out. The sample has 380,000 or so clones; approximately 86% are singletons. Specimen: peripheral blood. V gene TRBV18 combines with J gene TRBJ2-1, with D possibly being TRBD1 (6 bases). The TCR originated in a woman aged 60 to 75 with COVID-19, enrolled during active disease. The CDR3 coding sequence is TGTGCCAGCTCCCCAGGACAGTCGGGTGCCAATGAGCAGTTCTTC. As protein: CASSPGQSGANEQFF.